What follows are 9 T cell receptor beta chains derived from one specimen sequenced in a study of shared T cell receptors in the human thymus. The assay was immunoSEQ multiplex PCR, and TCRdb's table has in-frame clones only and misses some. Among some 700,000 clones listed, approximately 88% were seen once. The data were also submitted as part of a second study, on human thymus T cells.

Sequences were obtained from thymocytes. Receptors originate from a boy in the first two years of life with a congenital heart defect.

This chain uses TRBV7-9 with TRBJ1-5; a weak D match, TRBD1 (5 bases). CDR3 size: 14 residues. Germline CDR1 reads SEHNR; CDR2 reads FQNEAQ (reference sequence). V gave up 5 bases and J gave up 4 bases, with 12 bases separating them. The DNA of the CDR3 is TGTGCCAGCAGCGCTGCAGGGACTAATCAGCCCCAGCATTTT. Amino acid sequence: CASSAAGTNQPQHF.

V is TRBV9 and J is TRBJ1-2; 8 bases are a match to TRBD1. The CDR3 totals 16 residues. CDR1 SGDLS and CDR2 YYNGEE come from the germline V gene. J was trimmed by 0 bases and V by 0 bases; bases with no gene match: 4. The CDR3 here is CASSVARTGSNYGYTF. The CDR3 DNA sequence: TGTGCCAGCAGCGTAGCGCGGACAGGGTCTAACTATGGCTACACCTTC. Together with reference TRBV9 and TRBJ1-2, the CDR3 gives the full variable domain: DSGVTQTPKHLITATGQRVTLRCSPRSGDLSVYWYQQSLDQGLQFLIQYYNGEERAKGNILERFSAQQFPDLHSELNLSSLELGDSALYFCASSVARTGSNYGYTFGSGTRLTVV.

As regards this clone: The same CDR3 also results from other DNA sequences found in this sample. The chain links TRBV9 to TRBJ1-2; D remains ambiguous. Deletions cut 3 bases from V and 0 bases from J, with 6 bases between. CDR1 SGDLS and CDR2 YYNGEE come from the germline V gene. This CDR3 is built from 13 residues. This chain's CDR3 is CASSARANYGYTF. CDR3 bases: TGTGCCAGCAGCGCACGGGCTAACTATGGCTACACCTTC.

The chain employs TRBV4-3 and TRBJ2-7; 7 nucleotides align to TRBD1. With 1 base clipped from V and 0 bases from J, the junction kept 3 bases outside the gene matches. The CDR3 length is 15 residues. Germline-derived CDR1 and CDR2 are LGHNA and YSLEER. Here the CDR3 reads CASSQGAGGSYEQYF. CDR3 bases: TGCGCCAGCAGCCAAGGGGCAGGGGGCTCCTACGAGCAGTACTTC.

This clone showed up just a few times. The chain is built from TRBV4-3 and TRBJ2-3, with 8 nucleotides matching TRBD1. The CDR3 is made up of 19 amino acids. The germline V gene encodes CDR1 LGHNA and CDR2 YSLEER. J lost 0 bases, V lost 0 bases, and 11 bases had no gene match. CDR3 bases: TGCGCCAGCAGCCAAGATGATGGGACAGGACAACCTAGCACAGATACGCAGTATTTT. As protein: CASSQDDGTGQPSTDTQYF.

This clone was seen only once. V and J are TRBV10-3 and TRBJ2-3, with TRBD2 matching 10 bases. V lost 6 bases and J lost 4; bases outside the gene matches: 16. The germline V gene encodes CDR1 ENHRY and CDR2 SYGVKD. The CDR3 is 18 residues long. The CDR3 region has the DNA TGTGCCATCAGGCCAACCCTTAGCGGGAGGACCGTGGCAGATACGCAGTATTTT. Amino acids: CAIRPTLSGRTVADTQYF.

This clone was detected only once. The chain joins TRBV10-2 to TRBJ1-1; D uncertain. Germline V gives CDR1 WSHSY, CDR2 SAAADI. The CDR3 extends over 14 amino acids. Trimming removed 8 bases at V and 5 bases at J, with 18 bases between. CDR3 sequence (DNA): TGCGCCAGCGGCTCGGGAGTCGCGGATACTGAAGCTTTCTTT. Its translation: CASGSGVADTEAFF.

This clone was counted only a few times. The chain has TRBV7-2 and TRBJ2-7; D might be TRBD2 (6 bases). The CDR3 totals 15 residues. CDR1 and CDR2 (germline): SGHTA, FQGNSA. The germline V and J ends were trimmed by 7 bases and 0 bases, with 16 bases remaining between them. The CDR3: CASNERVSISYEQYF. The DNA for the CDR3 is TGTGCCAGCAATGAGCGGGTGTCGATCTCCTACGAGCAGTACTTC.

The chain links TRBV29-1 to TRBJ2-5; TRBD2 agrees at 8 bases. CDR1 and CDR2 (germline): SQVTM, ANQGSEA. Trimming removed 3 bases from V and 2 bases from J; junction bases left unmatched: 14. This CDR3 contains 17 residues. The DNA of the CDR3 is TGCAGCGTTGATCTCCCCTCGGGAGGGAGGAGGCAAGAGACCCAGTACTTC. Its translation: CSVDLPSGGRRQETQYF. The complete variable domain, with remaining parts taken from reference TRBV29-1 and TRBJ2-5, reads SAVISQKPSRDICQRGTSLTIQCQVDSQVTMMFWYRQQPGQSLTLIATANQGSEATYESGFVIDKFPISRPNLTFSTLTVSNMSPEDSSIYLCSVDLPSGGRRQETQYFGPGTRLLVL.